This T cell receptor beta chain was retrieved from a study of cytomegalovirus exposure and HLA in healthy donors. The CDR3 is made up of 11 amino acids. Germline V lookup: CDR1 PRHDT, CDR2 FYEKMQ (reference sequence). The germline V and J ends were trimmed by 5 bases and 7 bases, with 6 bases remaining between them. Each of the donors was a healthy bone marrow donor. Whereas donors were nominally healthy upon sampling, unrecorded immune exposures were probable. This PCR relied on a set of 60 Vbeta primers and 13 Jbeta primers. Sequenced by immunoSEQ multiplex PCR; TCRdb stores in-frame clones only, minus some. The data hold 280,000 or so clones, with about 90% observed a single time.

The material sequenced was PBMCs. The receptor was isolated from a woman in her late teens or twenties in good health and CMV-seronegative. This rearrangement joins TRBV13 to TRBJ2-1, with D possibly matching TRBD2 (6 bases). The CDR3 DNA follows: TGTGCCAGCAGCGGGGGGAATGAGCAGTTCTTC. Protein: CASSGGNEQFF.